This record concerns one T cell receptor (beta chain) sequence. Antigen unknown. This sample is part of a study of response to subunit inactivated influenza vaccine. The study's findings and limits: The study's authors posited that every seasonal influenza vaccination enlists few new T cells.

TCRdb reprocessed the RT-PCR reads via MiXCR and lists one record per CDR3 protein. The sample has 500,000 to 600,000 distinct CDR3 sequences, around 11% seen once. Germline V gene lookup returns CDR1 DFQATT and CDR2 SNEGSKA (reference sequence). Trimming pared 6 bases from V and 7 bases from J, leaving 12 bases between. The CDR3 contains 11 residues. This TCR was sampled from a middle-aged man who received an inactivated influenza vaccine. The J gene is TRBJ1-1, the V gene TRBV20-1, with no clear D. Sequencing used PBMCs from blood, obtained on the day of vaccination. Here the CDR3 DNA reads TGCAGTGCCCGCACGATGGTTGAAGCTTTCTTT. Protein product: CSARTMVEAFF.